This T cell receptor (beta chain) comes out of a study of spatial heterogeneity in lung cancer (dated by TCRdb to between 2018 and 2021). About the full investigation: More beta-chain than alpha-chain transcripts were consistently detected, likely reflecting higher beta-chain transcript abundance. In the raw uncorrected reads, each unique combination of TCR and UMI appeared more than ten times on average. In non-small cell lung cancer, the study quantitatively compared TCR alpha and beta repertoires across several tumor regions, matched nontumor lung, and blood. The study linked features of the TCR repertoire to counts of nonsynonymous mutations, which were determined by whole-exome sequencing of tumor tissue. At surgery, both alpha and beta chains were TCR-sequenced in about 200 tumor regions, over 61 matched nontumor lung samples and a few dozen PBMC samples. The paper as a whole reports these results and caveats: Additional single-cell paired TCR alpha and beta sequencing was considered necessary to confirm, at a functional level, the hypothesis that regional TCRs recognize regional mutations. Ubiquitous expanded tumor TCRs were detected in blood more often at tumor resection than at routine follow-up.

With regard to this clonotype: It has no known antigen specificity. Nothing much larger sits one base from this clone, and base qualities are not available.

This specimen's time point label, per the study, means: sample taken at primary tumor resection. Without any cell sorting, TCR sequencing was performed on whole RNA extracted either from tumor and nontumor lung tissue or from cryopreserved PBMC samples. The donors were 70 or so patients from the lung TRACERx cohort who had early-stage, untreated non-small cell lung cancer. Patients were selected for TCR sequencing only if sufficient RNA was available from at least two tumor regions. V and J are trimmed by 4 bases and 1 base, and the gene matches miss 5 bases of the junction. CDR1 is given as MNHNY and CDR2 as SVGAGI, both from the germline V gene (reference sequence). From cysteine to phenylalanine, the CDR3 is 16 amino acids long. CDR3 DNA is the only sequence kept; it has 48 bases, read in frame from the first base. The library was made by 5' RACE. Sequencer: NextSeq 500. To allow correction of PCR and sequencing errors, the TCR library protocol tagged every TCR cDNA molecule with a unique molecular identifier. Concerning the study's data processing: Decombinator tools were used for TCR identification, UMI-based error correction and CDR3 extraction. TCRs above a frequency of 2 per 1,000, corresponding to the top 1% of the tumor frequency distribution, were defined as expanded. Rényi diversity was computed with the R vegan package after subsampling each repertoire 100 times to 5,000 TCRs. CDR3 similarity networks were built from amino acid triplet string-kernel similarity, connecting CDR3s with pairwise similarity above 0.82. TCRdb reran the public reads through fastp at Q25 and MiXCR, keeping productive beta chains. CDR3 protein sequences are deduplicated, and each keeps its most common genes and DNA. For this entry, the V and J calls and clone size follow TCRdb and not the study's own pipeline. The sample has tens of thousands of distinct CDR3 sequences on record, about an eighth of them singletons. 7.2% of the sample is in the top ten clones.

Sample: PBMCs, taken at surgery. The clonotype was recovered from a male donor with early-stage non-small cell lung cancer. Recombination joined TRBV6-6 with TRBJ2-3, with 10 junctional bases fitting TRBD2. The nucleotide sequence is given as TGTGCCAGCAGTTTCCCCACTAGCGGGGGCACAGATACGCAGTATTTT. It codes for CASSFPTSGGTDTQYF.